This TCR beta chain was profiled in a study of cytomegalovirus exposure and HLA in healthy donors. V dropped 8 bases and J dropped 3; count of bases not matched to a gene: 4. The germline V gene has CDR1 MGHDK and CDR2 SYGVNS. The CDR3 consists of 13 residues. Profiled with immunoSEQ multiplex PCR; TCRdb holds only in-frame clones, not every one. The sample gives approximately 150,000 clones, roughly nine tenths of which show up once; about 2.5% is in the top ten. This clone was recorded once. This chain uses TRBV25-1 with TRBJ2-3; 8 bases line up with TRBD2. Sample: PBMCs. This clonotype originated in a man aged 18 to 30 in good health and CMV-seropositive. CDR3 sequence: CASRAGATDTQYF. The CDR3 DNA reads TGTGCCAGCCGAGCGGGAGCGACAGATACGCAGTATTTT. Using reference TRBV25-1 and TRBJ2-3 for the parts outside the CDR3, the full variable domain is EADIYQTPRYLVIGTGKKITLECSQTMGHDKMYWYQQDPGMELHLIHYSYGVNSTEKGDLSSESTVSRIRTEHFPLTLESARPSHTSQYLCASRAGATDTQYFGPGTRLTVL.